This T cell receptor beta chain was sequenced in a study of blood T cell repertoires in COVID-19. Clones were read by immunoSEQ multiplex PCR, and TCRdb kept only the in-frame ones, dropping some. The sample lists fewer than 100,000 clones; approximately 85% were seen once. V was pared by 2 bases and J by 7 bases, with 11 bases between. The germline V gene encodes CDR1 LNHDA and CDR2 SQIVND (reference sequence). The CDR3 is 14 residues long. This clonotype was obtained from a human donor in a cohort sampled during active COVID-19. The sample was peripheral blood. The J gene is TRBJ2-2, the V gene TRBV19; possible D gene TRBD2, 5 bases. CDR3 in amino acids: CASSITGEGGELFF. The CDR3, as DNA: TGTGCCAGTAGTATAACCGGGGAAGGCGGGGAGCTGTTTTTT.